This TCR beta chain was captured by sequencing in a study of T-cell memory formation after mild COVID-19. This clonotype was seen only a few times. The ends lost 6 bases at V and 1 base at J; junction bases unmatched: 8. CDR3 length: 16 residues. CDR1 is SGHRS, CDR2 YFSETQ, per germline. TCRdb reprocessed the 5' RACE reads via MiXCR and lists one record per CDR3 protein. The sample consists of roughly 350,000 distinct CDR3 sequences, under 30% of them appearing once. The V gene is TRBV5-1, the J gene TRBJ2-1, with 9 bases lining up with TRBD2. The TCR originated in an adult woman who had mild COVID-19 (a few samples of this study predate the infection). Cell type and time point are not known. Sample: PBMCs or a T cell subset sorted from them (not recorded which). The CDR3 nucleotides read TGCGCCAGCATCCGGGTAGCGGGGGCGTCCTACAATGAGCAGTTCTTC. Protein: CASIRVAGASYNEQFF.